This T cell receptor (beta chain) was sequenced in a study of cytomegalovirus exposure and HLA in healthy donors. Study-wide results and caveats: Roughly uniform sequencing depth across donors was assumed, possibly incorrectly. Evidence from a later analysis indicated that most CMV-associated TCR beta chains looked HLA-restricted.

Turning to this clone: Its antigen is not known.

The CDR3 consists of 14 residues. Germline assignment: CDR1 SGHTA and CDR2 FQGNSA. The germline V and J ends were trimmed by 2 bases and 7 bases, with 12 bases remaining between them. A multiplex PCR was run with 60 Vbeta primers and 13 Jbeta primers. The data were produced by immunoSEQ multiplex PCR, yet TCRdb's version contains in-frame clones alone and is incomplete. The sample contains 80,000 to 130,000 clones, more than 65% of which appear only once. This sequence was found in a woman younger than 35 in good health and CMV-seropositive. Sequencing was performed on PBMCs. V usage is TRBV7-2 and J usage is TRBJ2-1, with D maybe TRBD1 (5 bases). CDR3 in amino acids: CASSLSGANNEQFF. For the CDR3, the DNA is TGTGCCAGCAGCTTAAGTGGGGCAAATAATGAGCAGTTCTTC. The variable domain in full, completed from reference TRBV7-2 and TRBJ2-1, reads GAGVSQSPSNKVTEKGKDVELRCDPISGHTALYWYRQSLGQGLEFLIYFQGNSAPDKSGLPSDRFSAERTGGSVSTLTIQRTQQEDSAVYLCASSLSGANNEQFFGPGTRLTVL.